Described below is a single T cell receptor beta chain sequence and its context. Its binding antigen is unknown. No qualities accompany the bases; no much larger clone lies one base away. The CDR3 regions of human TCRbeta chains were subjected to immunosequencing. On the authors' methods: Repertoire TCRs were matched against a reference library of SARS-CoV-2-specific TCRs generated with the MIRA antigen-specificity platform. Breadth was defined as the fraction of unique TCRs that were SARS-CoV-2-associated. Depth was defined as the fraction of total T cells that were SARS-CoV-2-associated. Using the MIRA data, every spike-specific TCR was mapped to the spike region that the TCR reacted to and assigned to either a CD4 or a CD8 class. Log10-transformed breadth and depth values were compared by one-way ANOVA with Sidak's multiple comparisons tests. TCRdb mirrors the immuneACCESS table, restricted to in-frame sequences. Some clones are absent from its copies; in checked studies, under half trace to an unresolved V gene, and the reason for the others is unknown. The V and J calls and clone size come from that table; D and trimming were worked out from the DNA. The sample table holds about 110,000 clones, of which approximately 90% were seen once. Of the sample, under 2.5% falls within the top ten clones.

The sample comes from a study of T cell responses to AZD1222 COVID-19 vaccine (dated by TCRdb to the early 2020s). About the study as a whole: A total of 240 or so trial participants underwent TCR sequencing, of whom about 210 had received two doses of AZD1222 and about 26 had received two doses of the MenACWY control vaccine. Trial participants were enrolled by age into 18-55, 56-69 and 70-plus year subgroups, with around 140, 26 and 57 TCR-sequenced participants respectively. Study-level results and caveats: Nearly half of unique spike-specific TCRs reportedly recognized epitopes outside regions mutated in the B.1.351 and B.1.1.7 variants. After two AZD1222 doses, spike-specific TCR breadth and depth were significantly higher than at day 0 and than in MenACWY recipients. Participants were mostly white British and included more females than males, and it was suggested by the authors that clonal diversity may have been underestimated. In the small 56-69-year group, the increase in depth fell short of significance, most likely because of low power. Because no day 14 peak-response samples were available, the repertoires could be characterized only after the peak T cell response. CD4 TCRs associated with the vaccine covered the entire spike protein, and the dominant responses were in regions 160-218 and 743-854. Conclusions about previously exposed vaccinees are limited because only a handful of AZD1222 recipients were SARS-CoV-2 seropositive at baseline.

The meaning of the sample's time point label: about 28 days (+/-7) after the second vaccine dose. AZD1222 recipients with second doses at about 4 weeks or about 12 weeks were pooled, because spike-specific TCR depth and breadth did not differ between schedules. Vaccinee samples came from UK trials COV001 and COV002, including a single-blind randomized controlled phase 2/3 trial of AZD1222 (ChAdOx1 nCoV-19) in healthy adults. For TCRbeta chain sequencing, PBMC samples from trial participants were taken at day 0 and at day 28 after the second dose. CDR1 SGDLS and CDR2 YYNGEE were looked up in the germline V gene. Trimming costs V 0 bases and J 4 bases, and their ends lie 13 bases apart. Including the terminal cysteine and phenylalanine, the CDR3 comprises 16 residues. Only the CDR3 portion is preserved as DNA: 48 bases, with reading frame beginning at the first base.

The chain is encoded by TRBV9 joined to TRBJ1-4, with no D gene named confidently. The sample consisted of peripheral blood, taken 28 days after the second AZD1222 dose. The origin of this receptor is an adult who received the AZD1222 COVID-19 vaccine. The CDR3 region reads CASSVDGQAFNEKLFF. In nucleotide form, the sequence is TGTGCCAGCAGCGTAGATGGGCAGGCGTTTAATGAAAAACTGTTTTTT.